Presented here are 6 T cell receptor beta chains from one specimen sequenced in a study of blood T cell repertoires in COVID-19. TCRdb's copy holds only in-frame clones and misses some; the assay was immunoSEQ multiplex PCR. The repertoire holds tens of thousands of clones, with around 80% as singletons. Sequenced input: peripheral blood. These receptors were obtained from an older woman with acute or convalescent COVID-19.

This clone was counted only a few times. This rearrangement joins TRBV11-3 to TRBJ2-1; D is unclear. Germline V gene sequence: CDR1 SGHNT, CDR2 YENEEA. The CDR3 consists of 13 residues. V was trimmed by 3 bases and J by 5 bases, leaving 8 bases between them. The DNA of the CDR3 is TGTGCCAGCAGCTTCGGAGCAGACAATGAGCAGTTCTTC. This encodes CASSFGADNEQFF.

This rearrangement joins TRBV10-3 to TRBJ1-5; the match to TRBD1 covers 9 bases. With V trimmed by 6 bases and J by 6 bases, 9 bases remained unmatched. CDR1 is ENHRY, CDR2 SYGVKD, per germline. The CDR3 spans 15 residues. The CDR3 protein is CAIRRDRDEGQPQHF. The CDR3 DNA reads TGTGCCATCAGACGGGACAGGGACGAAGGTCAGCCCCAGCATTTT.

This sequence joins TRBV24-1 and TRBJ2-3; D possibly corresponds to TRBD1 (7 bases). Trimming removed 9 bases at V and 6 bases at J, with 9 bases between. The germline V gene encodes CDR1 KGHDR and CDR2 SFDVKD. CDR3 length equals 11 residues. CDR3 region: CATSGGDTQYF. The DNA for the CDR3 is TGTGCCACCTCAGGGGGGGATACGCAGTATTTT.

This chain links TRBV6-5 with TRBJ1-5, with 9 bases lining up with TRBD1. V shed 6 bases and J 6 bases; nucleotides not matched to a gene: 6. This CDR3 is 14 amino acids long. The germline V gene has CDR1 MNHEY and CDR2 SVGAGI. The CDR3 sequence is CASRPGQGIQPQHF. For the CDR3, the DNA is TGTGCCAGCAGACCGGGACAGGGTATTCAGCCCCAGCATTTT.

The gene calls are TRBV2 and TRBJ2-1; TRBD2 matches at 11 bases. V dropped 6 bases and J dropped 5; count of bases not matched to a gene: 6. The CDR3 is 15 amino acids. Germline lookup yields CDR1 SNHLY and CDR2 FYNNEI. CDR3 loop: CASRLPSGGHNEQFF. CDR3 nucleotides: TGTGCCAGCAGATTGCCTAGCGGGGGGCACAATGAGCAGTTCTTC.

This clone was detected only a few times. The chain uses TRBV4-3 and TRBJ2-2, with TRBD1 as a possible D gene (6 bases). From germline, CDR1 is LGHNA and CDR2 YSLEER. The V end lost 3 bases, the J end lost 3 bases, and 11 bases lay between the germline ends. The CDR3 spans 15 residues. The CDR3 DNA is TGCGCCAGCAGCCAGGGGGCGCCGGACACCGGGGAGCTGTTTTTT. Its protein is CASSQGAPDTGELFF.